At least ten counts were recorded for the clone carrying this T cell receptor beta chain. Its antigen is as yet unknown. This sample stems from a study of read filtering for tumor transcriptome and immune sequencing. The CDR3 totals 15 residues. V gave up 0 bases and J gave up 3 bases; unmatched junction bases: 1. Germline loops: CDR1 LNHNV, CDR2 YYDKDF (reference sequence). From approximately 430 ng of RNA, a library with molecular barcoded alpha/delta and beta/gamma adaptors was made. Using its own MiXCR run on the reads, TCRdb lists one record per CDR3 protein. This sample has roughly 130,000 distinct CDR3 sequences; 13% occur once, and the top ten carry 9.5% to 12%. Study-wide results and caveats: Sorted CD138-negative bone marrow cells were not purified T cells. RNA-seq captured clonotypes less deeply and reliably than IR-seq. Dropping single-read clonotypes raised IR-seq and RNA-seq shared-clonotype correlation.

The source of this sequence is a donor aged 40 or older with multiple myeloma. This chain links TRBV15 with TRBJ2-1; 8 bases match TRBD2. Sequencing used a population of CD138-negative cells sorted from bone marrow. CDR3 loop: CATSREAGDYNEQFF. CDR3 nucleotide sequence: TGTGCCACCAGCAGAGAAGCGGGGGACTACAATGAGCAGTTCTTC.